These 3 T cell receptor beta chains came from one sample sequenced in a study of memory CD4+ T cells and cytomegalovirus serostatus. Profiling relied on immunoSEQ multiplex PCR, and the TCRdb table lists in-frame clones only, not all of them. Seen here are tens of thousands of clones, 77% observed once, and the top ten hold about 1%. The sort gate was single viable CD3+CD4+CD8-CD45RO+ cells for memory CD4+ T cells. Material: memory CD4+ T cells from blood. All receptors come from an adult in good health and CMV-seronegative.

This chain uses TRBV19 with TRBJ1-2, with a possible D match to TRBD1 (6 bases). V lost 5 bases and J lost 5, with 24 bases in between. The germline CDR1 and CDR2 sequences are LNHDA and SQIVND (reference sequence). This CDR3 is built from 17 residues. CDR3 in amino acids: CASSLGQSRDFMYGYTF. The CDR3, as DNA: TGTGCCAGTAGTCTTGGACAGAGCAGGGACTTTATGTATGGCTACACCTTC.

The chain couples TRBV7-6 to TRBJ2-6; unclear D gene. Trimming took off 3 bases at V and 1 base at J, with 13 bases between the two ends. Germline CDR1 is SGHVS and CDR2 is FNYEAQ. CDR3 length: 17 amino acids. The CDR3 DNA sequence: TGTGCCAGCAGCTTGGTGATCCCCGGATCTGGGGCCAACGTCCTGACTTTC. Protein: CASSLVIPGSGANVLTF.

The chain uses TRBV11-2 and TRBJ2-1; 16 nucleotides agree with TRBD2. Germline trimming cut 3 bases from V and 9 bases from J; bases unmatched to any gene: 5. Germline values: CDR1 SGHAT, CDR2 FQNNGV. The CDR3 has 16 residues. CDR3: CASSFGGLAGGGEQFF. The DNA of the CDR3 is TGTGCCAGCAGCTTCGGGGGACTAGCGGGAGGGGGTGAGCAGTTCTTC. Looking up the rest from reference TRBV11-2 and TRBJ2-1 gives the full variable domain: EAGVAQSPRYKIIEKRQSVAFWCNPISGHATLYWYQQILGQGPKLLIQFQNNGVVDDSQLPKDRFSAERLKGVDSTLKIQPAKLEDSAVYLCASSFGGLAGGGEQFFGPGTRLTVL.